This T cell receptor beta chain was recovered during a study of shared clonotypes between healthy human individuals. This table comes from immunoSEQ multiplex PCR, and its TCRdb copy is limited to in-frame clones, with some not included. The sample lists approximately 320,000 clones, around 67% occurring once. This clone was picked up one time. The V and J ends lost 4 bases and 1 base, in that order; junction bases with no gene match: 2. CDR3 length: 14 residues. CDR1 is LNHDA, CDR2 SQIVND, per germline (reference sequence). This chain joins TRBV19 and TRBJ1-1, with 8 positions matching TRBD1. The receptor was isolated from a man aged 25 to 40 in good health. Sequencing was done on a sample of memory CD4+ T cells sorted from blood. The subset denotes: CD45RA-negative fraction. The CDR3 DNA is TGTGCCAGTAGTAACGGACAGGGGAACACTGAAGCTTTCTTT. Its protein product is CASSNGQGNTEAFF.